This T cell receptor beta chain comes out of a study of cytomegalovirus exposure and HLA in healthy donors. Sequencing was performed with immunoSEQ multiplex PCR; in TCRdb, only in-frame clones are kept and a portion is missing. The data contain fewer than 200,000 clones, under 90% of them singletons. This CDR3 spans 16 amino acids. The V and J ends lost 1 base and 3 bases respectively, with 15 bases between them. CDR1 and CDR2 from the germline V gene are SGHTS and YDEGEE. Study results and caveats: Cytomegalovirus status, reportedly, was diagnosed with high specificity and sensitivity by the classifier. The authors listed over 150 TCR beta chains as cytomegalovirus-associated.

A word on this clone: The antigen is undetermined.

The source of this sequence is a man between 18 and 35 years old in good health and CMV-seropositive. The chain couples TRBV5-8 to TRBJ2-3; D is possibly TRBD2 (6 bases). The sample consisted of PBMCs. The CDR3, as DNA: TGTGCCAGCAGCTTGAGGACGGGACTCGGGACAGATACGCAGTATTTT. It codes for CASSLRTGLGTDTQYF.